This entry is about one T cell receptor (beta chain). These data are taken from a study of human T cells and chemical hapten exposure. Time point defined: pre-sensitization, week 0. Regarding treatment: therapeutic diphenylcyclopropenone sensitization with weekly scalp DPC. Single cDNA molecules in the library carried unique molecular identifiers attached during preparation. TCRdb reanalysed the RACE reads using MiXCR and keeps one entry per CDR3 protein. This sample yields over 300,000 distinct CDR3 sequences, of which 4.5% to 6% are seen a single time; just over 2.5% belongs to the top ten. The CDR3 contains 15 residues. CDR1 is DFQATT, CDR2 SNEGSKA, per germline (reference sequence). V was shortened by 6 bases and J by 2 bases, with 19 bases between the two germline ends.

The chain carries TRBV20-1 and TRBJ1-1; no clear D. The specimen comprised whole blood, sampled in connection with sensitization to the hapten diphenylcyclopropenone (DPC). This clonotype originated in a woman aged 50 to 60 with alopecia areata. Some clones in this sample may be carry-over from other donors' samples. Written as DNA, the CDR3 is TGCAGTGCCACCTCCCGAAGTGAATACAACACTGAAGCTTTCTTT. The encoded protein is CSATSRSEYNTEAFF.